Sequencing of this TCR beta chain was carried out in a study of blood T cell repertoires in COVID-19. TCRdb's copy holds only in-frame clones and misses some; the assay was immunoSEQ multiplex PCR. The sample has a few hundred thousand clones; around 80% are singletons. This clone showed up just a few times. V lost 1 base and J lost 5, with 20 bases in between. CDR1 SNHLY and CDR2 FYNNEI come from the germline V gene. This CDR3 has 17 residues. The chain joins TRBV2 to TRBJ1-1; D might be TRBD1 (5 bases). The material sequenced was PBMCs or T cells enriched from blood (not recorded which). The TCR originated in a man aged 40-49 years who had been exposed to COVID-19. CDR3 coding DNA: TGTGCCAGCAGTGAAGGGGGAGGCTGGGGGAGACAAACTGAAGCTTTCTTT. Its protein is CASSEGGGWGRQTEAFF.